These T cell receptor beta chains were read from a single sample in a study of OX40 agonist ivuxolimab in advanced cancers. Some clones are missing from TCRdb's copy, which holds only in-frame ones; the method was immunoSEQ multiplex PCR. The table has around 95,000 clones, approximately 90% seen once. The specimen comprised CD4+ or CD8+ T cells sorted from blood, sampled in a trial of the OX40 agonist ivuxolimab. The source is an adult with an advanced solid tumor such as melanoma, head and neck, liver or kidney cancer. Both conserved end residues are part of each CDR3. The D gene is left open where the match is weak. A clone size is listed for some rows: how often the clone was seen (once, few, many), or a class if it is expanded.

TRBV30,TRBJ1-2,-,-,TGTGCCTGGGTGGACGAAAGAAACTATGGCTACACCTTC,CAWVDERNYGYTF
TRBV7-3,TRBJ2-2,-,-,TGTGCCAGCACCTATATGAGCACCGGGGAGCTGTTTTTT,CASTYMSTGELFF
TRBV19,TRBJ1-1,-,-,TGTGCCACCTCCCGGGCTTCTGGCGGGAACACTGAAGCTTTCTTT,CATSRASGGNTEAFF
TRBV6-1,TRBJ2-3,TRBD1,-,TGTGCCAGCAGTGACAGGGGGCCGACAGATACGCAGTATTTT,CASSDRGPTDTQYF
TRBV28,TRBJ1-5,-,-,TGTGCCAGCAGTTTACCGAGGACACCCCATCAGCCCCAGCATTTT,CASSLPRTPHQPQHF
TRBV11-3,TRBJ2-4,-,-,TGTGCCAGCAGCTTAGGGGGCGCGTACGACATTCAGTACTTC,CASSLGGAYDIQYF
TRBV7-3,TRBJ2-1,TRBD1,-,TGTGCCAGCAGGAGGGGGCGTGGCAATGAGCAGTTCTTC,CASRRGRGNEQFF
TRBV15,TRBJ2-1,TRBD2,-,TGTGCCACCAGCAACGGACTAGCGGCTAGCTCCTACAATGAGCAGTTCTTC,CATSNGLAASSYNEQFF
TRBV5-1,TRBJ1-1,TRBD1,-,TGCGCCAGCAGCCCGGGGACAGGGGGCACTGAAGCTTTCTTT,CASSPGTGGTEAFF
TRBV23-1,TRBJ2-5,-,once,TGCGCCAGCAGTGTGAGTAGAGAGACCCAGTACTTC,CASSVSRETQYF
TRBV19,TRBJ1-5,-,few,TGTGCCAGTAATGGCAGGGGAGCGGATCAGCCCCAGCATTTT,CASNGRGADQPQHF
TRBV29-1,TRBJ2-6,TRBD1,-,TGCAGCGTTGAAGGACAGGGGTCCTCTGGGGCCAACGTCCTGACTTTC,CSVEGQGSSGANVLTF
TRBV2,TRBJ2-1,-,-,TGTGCCAGCAGTCGGTCGGCGGGCTCCTACAATGAGCAGTTCTTC,CASSRSAGSYNEQFF
TRBV9,TRBJ1-1,-,-,TGTGCCAGCACCCGGGACCCTCTAACTGAAGCTTTCTTT,CASTRDPLTEAFF
TRBV7-8,TRBJ2-2,TRBD1,-,TGTGCCAGCAGTTCTCGACAGGGCCGGACCGGGGAGCTGTTTTTT,CASSSRQGRTGELFF
TRBV28,TRBJ1-3,-,-,TGTGCCAGCAGTTTCGACAGGCGTGGAAACACCATATATTTT,CASSFDRRGNTIYF
TRBV5-1,TRBJ2-1,TRBD2,-,TGCGCCAGCAGCTTGGGACTAGCGGAGTACAATGAGCAGTTCTTC,CASSLGLAEYNEQFF
TRBV2,TRBJ2-5,TRBD2,-,TGTGCCAGCAGTGCCCGCCGGGGGGGGAGGGAGAGCCAAGAGACCCAGTACTTC,CASSARRGGRESQETQYF
TRBV5-6,TRBJ1-1,-,-,TGTGCCAGCAGCTGGGGGAAAAGATGGACTGAAGCTTTCTTT,CASSWGKRWTEAFF
TRBV5-4,TRBJ1-2,-,few,TGTGCCAGCAGCTTAAACGATGGCTACACCTTC,CASSLNDGYTF
TRBV19,TRBJ2-2,-,-,TGTGCCAGCCTTGGACTCGCCTCGCTCACCGGGGAGCTGTTTTTT,CASLGLASLTGELFF
TRBV5-4,TRBJ2-5,TRBD1,few,TGTGCCAGCAGCTTGGATCGGGACAGGGAAGAGACCCAGTACTTC,CASSLDRDREETQYF
TRBV9,TRBJ2-5,-,-,TGTGCCAGCAGCGTAGACCCCGTAGTTAGGGGCCACAAAGAGACCCAGTACTTC,CASSVDPVVRGHKETQYF
TRBV5-6,TRBJ2-5,TRBD2,-,TGTGCCAGCAGCTTGGTAGGGGCTAGCGGGAGAAAGACCCAGTACTTC,CASSLVGASGRKTQYF
TRBV19,TRBJ1-1,TRBD1,few,TGTGCCAGTGGTGCCGACAGGGACACTGAAGCTTTCTTT,CASGADRDTEAFF
TRBV7-8,TRBJ2-3,TRBD1,-,TGTGCCAGCAGCCCGAGCCGGGACAGGGGTTCTTATACGCAGTATTTT,CASSPSRDRGSYTQYF
TRBV7-2,TRBJ1-5,TRBD1,-,TGTGCCAGCAGCCTGGGGGCCTGGACAGGAAATCAGCCCCAGCATTTT,CASSLGAWTGNQPQHF
TRBV7-9,TRBJ2-7,-,-,TGTGCCAGCAGCTTAGAGGGGAGAGACGAGCAGTACTTC,CASSLEGRDEQYF
TRBV15,TRBJ1-2,TRBD1,-,TGTGCCACCACGACAGGGGACGGCTTTGGCTATGGCTACACCTTC,CATTTGDGFGYGYTF
TRBV28,TRBJ1-2,-,-,TGTGCCAGCATCCGGGGGTATGGGGGCGCCAGGGGCTACACCTTC,CASIRGYGGARGYTF
TRBV2,TRBJ2-7,-,-,TGTGCCAGCAGGACTAGCTCCTACGAGCAGTACTTC,CASRTSSYEQYF
TRBV2,TRBJ2-1,-,-,TGTGCCAGCTTAGAGCTCTCTAATGAGCAGTTCTTC,CASLELSNEQFF
TRBV29-1,TRBJ1-2,-,once,TGCAGCGTTCCGGGCCGGGGGCAAGGCTACACCTTC,CSVPGRGQGYTF
TRBV7-2,TRBJ2-4,-,-,TGTGCCAGCAGCCCGAGGGCAGGGGTTGGCGGAAACATTCAGTACTTC,CASSPRAGVGGNIQYF
TRBV28,TRBJ2-1,-,-,TGTGCCAGCAGCCGGGACCTGGGGGTCAATGAGCAGTTCTTC,CASSRDLGVNEQFF
TRBV6-5,TRBJ2-7,-,-,TGTGCCAGCTCAAGGGGGAATTCCGAGCAGTACTTC,CASSRGNSEQYF
TRBV11-3,TRBJ2-1,-,-,TGTGCCAGCAGCTTAGGCTCGGGTATGAATGAGCAGTTCTTC,CASSLGSGMNEQFF
TRBV19,TRBJ2-1,-,-,TGTGCCAGTAGTATGATAGTGAACAATGAGCAGTTCTTC,CASSMIVNNEQFF
TRBV6-5,TRBJ1-4,TRBD1,-,TGTGCCAGCCACACGACAGGGGCAACTAATGAAAAACTGTTTTTT,CASHTTGATNEKLFF
TRBV5-1,TRBJ2-7,TRBD1,-,TGCGCCAGCAGCTCAACTCCGACAGGGGGAAAGGCCTACGAGCAGTACTTC,CASSSTPTGGKAYEQYF
TRBV28,TRBJ1-2,-,-,TGTGCCAGCAGTTTAACTAAGACAGACGGCTACACCTTC,CASSLTKTDGYTF
TRBV27,TRBJ2-3,TRBD2,-,TGTGCCAGCAGTTTAGCGCTAGCGGGAGGGGGAGATACGCAGTATTTT,CASSLALAGGGDTQYF
TRBV7-9,TRBJ1-2,-,-,TGTGCCAGCAGCTTAGCGTATGGCTACACCTTC,CASSLAYGYTF
TRBV4-2,TRBJ2-3,TRBD2,-,TGTGCCAGCAGCCACGATAGCGGGAGATACACAGATACGCAGTATTTT,CASSHDSGRYTDTQYF
TRBV6-5,TRBJ2-7,TRBD2,-,TGTGCCAGCAGTTACTCCCGACTAGCGGGAGGGGGAAAGCAGTACTTC,CASSYSRLAGGGKQYF
TRBV19,TRBJ2-5,-,-,TGTGCCAGTAGTATAGGGAATCTCCAAGAGACCCAGTACTTC,CASSIGNLQETQYF
TRBV19,TRBJ1-1,-,-,TGTGCCAGTAGTATGCGTTCCAGGTCCAACACTGAAGCTTTCTTT,CASSMRSRSNTEAFF
TRBV5-5,TRBJ2-7,TRBD2,once,TGTGCCAGCAGCTCCATAGCGGGAGCCCCCGAGCAGTACTTC,CASSSIAGAPEQYF
TRBV7-9,TRBJ1-1,-,-,TGTGCCAGCAGCTCGGCCGGGACACCCCCAGGGGCTTTCTTT,CASSSAGTPPGAFF
TRBV5-4,TRBJ2-1,TRBD1,-,TGTGCCAGCAGCTGGATGGGACAGGGGGCCGAGGGGGAGCAGTTCTTC,CASSWMGQGAEGEQFF